The rows below give T cell receptor beta chains drawn from one sample of a study of blood T cell repertoires in COVID-19. Repertoires were generated with immunoSEQ multiplex PCR, while TCRdb's copy carries only in-frame clones and drops some. The sample records a few hundred thousand clones, 90% to 95% being singletons. Sample: PBMCs or T cells enriched from blood (not recorded which). All receptors derive from a woman in her thirties or forties who had been exposed to COVID-19. Each CDR3 is given with its conserved first and last residue. D genes are given only for firm matches. Not all rows give a size; the values are once, few, many and, for expanded clones, a class.

v_call: TRBV7-9
d_call: TRBD1
clone_size: NA
j_call: TRBJ1-2
cdr3_nt: TGTGCCAGCAGCTTAGTGGGACAGGGGATTGGCTACACCTTC
cdr3_aa: CASSLVGQGIGYTF

v_call: TRBV29-1
d_call: NA
clone_size: NA
j_call: TRBJ1-1
cdr3_nt: TGCAGCGTTGGCGGTACGGTCTCGAACACTGAAGCTTTCTTT
cdr3_aa: CSVGGTVSNTEAFF

v_call: TRBV14
d_call: NA
clone_size: NA
j_call: TRBJ1-1
cdr3_nt: TGTGCCAGCAGCTTGCTCGCAGGGTTCATGAACACTGAAGCTTTCTTT
cdr3_aa: CASSLLAGFMNTEAFF

v_call: TRBV6-2/TRBV6-3
d_call: TRBD1
clone_size: NA
j_call: TRBJ1-2
cdr3_nt: TGTGCCAGCAGTTATTTGGGGACAGCGTATGGCTACACCTTC
cdr3_aa: CASSYLGTAYGYTF

v_call: TRBV24-1
d_call: TRBD1
clone_size: NA
j_call: TRBJ1-3
cdr3_nt: TGTCCACAGGGGGCCTCTGGAAACACCATATATTTT
cdr3_aa: CPQGASGNTIYF

v_call: TRBV19
d_call: NA
clone_size: NA
j_call: TRBJ1-5
cdr3_nt: TGTGCCAGTAGTACGACAGGAATAGATCAGCCCCAGCATTTT
cdr3_aa: CASSTTGIDQPQHF

v_call: TRBV6-1
d_call: NA
clone_size: NA
j_call: TRBJ1-1
cdr3_nt: TGTGCCAGCAGTGATAGATGGGGAGACACTGAAGCTTTCTTT
cdr3_aa: CASSDRWGDTEAFF

v_call: TRBV19
d_call: TRBD1
clone_size: NA
j_call: TRBJ1-1
cdr3_nt: TGTGCCAGTAGCCATCCGGGACAGCGGAACACTGAAGCTTTCTTT
cdr3_aa: CASSHPGQRNTEAFF

v_call: TRBV27
d_call: NA
clone_size: NA
j_call: TRBJ1-1
cdr3_nt: TGTGCCAGCAGACAGACCCCAGGGACTGAAGCTTTCTTT
cdr3_aa: CASRQTPGTEAFF

v_call: TRBV7-3
d_call: NA
clone_size: NA
j_call: TRBJ2-1
cdr3_nt: TGTGCCAGCTCCAAGTCCGGCTCCTACAATGAGCAGTTCTTC
cdr3_aa: CASSKSGSYNEQFF

v_call: TRBV5-1
d_call: TRBD1
clone_size: NA
j_call: TRBJ1-1
cdr3_nt: TGCGCCAGCAGCTCTTACAGGGGGTCACGGACTGAAGCTTTCTTT
cdr3_aa: CASSSYRGSRTEAFF

v_call: TRBV25-1
d_call: NA
clone_size: NA
j_call: TRBJ2-1
cdr3_nt: TGTGCCAGCACCCCCCCAGGGCGGAGTGAGCAGTTCTTC
cdr3_aa: CASTPPGRSEQFF

v_call: TRBV19
d_call: TRBD1
clone_size: NA
j_call: TRBJ1-2
cdr3_nt: TGTGCCAGTAGTATAGACAGGGGGAGGAACTATGGCTACACCTTC
cdr3_aa: CASSIDRGRNYGYTF

v_call: TRBV5-5
d_call: NA
clone_size: few
j_call: TRBJ1-2
cdr3_nt: TGTGCCAGCAGCCCAGGGGCCCCCCCTCATGGCTACACCTTC
cdr3_aa: CASSPGAPPHGYTF

v_call: TRBV27
d_call: TRBD1
clone_size: NA
j_call: TRBJ2-3
cdr3_nt: TGTGCCAGCAGTTTATACAGGGGTAGGACAGATACGCAGTATTTT
cdr3_aa: CASSLYRGRTDTQYF

v_call: TRBV5-1
d_call: NA
clone_size: NA
j_call: TRBJ2-2
cdr3_nt: TGCGCCAGCAGCTCAAACACCGGGGAGCTGTTTTTT
cdr3_aa: CASSSNTGELFF

v_call: TRBV27
d_call: TRBD2
clone_size: once
j_call: TRBJ2-7
cdr3_nt: TGTGCCAGCAGTTTAGGCGGGAGGAGCTCCTACGAGCAGTACTTC
cdr3_aa: CASSLGGRSSYEQYF

v_call: TRBV19
d_call: TRBD1
clone_size: NA
j_call: TRBJ2-5
cdr3_nt: TGTGCCAGTAGTATTACCGGGACAGGGGTCCAAGAGACCCAGTACTTC
cdr3_aa: CASSITGTGVQETQYF

v_call: TRBV7-2
d_call: NA
clone_size: NA
j_call: TRBJ1-2
cdr3_nt: TGTGCCAGCAGAATTGCAGGGGTTAACTATGGCTACACCTTC
cdr3_aa: CASRIAGVNYGYTF

v_call: TRBV19
d_call: NA
clone_size: NA
j_call: TRBJ1-1
cdr3_nt: TGTGCCAGTAGTATCGCAGGGGCCATGAACACTGAAGCTTTCTTT
cdr3_aa: CASSIAGAMNTEAFF

v_call: TRBV5-1
d_call: TRBD1
clone_size: once
j_call: TRBJ1-3
cdr3_nt: TGCGCCAGCAGCTTGGAGATGGGACAGAGAGTTGGAAACACCATATATTTT
cdr3_aa: CASSLEMGQRVGNTIYF

v_call: TRBV19
d_call: NA
clone_size: few
j_call: TRBJ1-1
cdr3_nt: TGTGCCAGTAGGCCCCCCGCAGGAACAACTGAAGCTTTCTTT
cdr3_aa: CASRPPAGTTEAFF

v_call: TRBV13
d_call: TRBD1
clone_size: NA
j_call: TRBJ1-4
cdr3_nt: TGTGCCAGCAGCCCGGACAGGGTTAGTGAAAAACTGTTTTTT
cdr3_aa: CASSPDRVSEKLFF

v_call: TRBV19
d_call: TRBD1
clone_size: NA
j_call: TRBJ2-7
cdr3_nt: TGTGCCAGTAGTGGGGGACAGACCCCCTACGAGCAGTACTTC
cdr3_aa: CASSGGQTPYEQYF

v_call: TRBV19
d_call: NA
clone_size: NA
j_call: TRBJ1-4
cdr3_nt: TGTGCCAGTATGCGGGCTACAACTAATGAAAAACTGTTTTTT
cdr3_aa: CASMRATTNEKLFF

v_call: TRBV27
d_call: NA
clone_size: NA
j_call: TRBJ1-2
cdr3_nt: NA
cdr3_aa: CASSFLAGGDGSGYTF

v_call: TRBV4-1
d_call: NA
clone_size: NA
j_call: TRBJ1-1
cdr3_nt: TGCGCCAGCAACCTCGGGGGATTCACTGAAGCTTTCTTT
cdr3_aa: CASNLGGFTEAFF

v_call: TRBV2
d_call: TRBD1
clone_size: NA
j_call: TRBJ1-5
cdr3_nt: TGTGCCAGCAAAGAGACAGGGGCCTATCAGCCCCAGCATTTT
cdr3_aa: CASKETGAYQPQHF

v_call: TRBV11-3
d_call: TRBD1
clone_size: NA
j_call: TRBJ2-2
cdr3_nt: TGTGCCAGCAGCCAGACCGGGACAGTAAACACCGGGGAGCTGTTTTTT
cdr3_aa: CASSQTGTVNTGELFF

v_call: TRBV28
d_call: NA
clone_size: NA
j_call: TRBJ2-7
cdr3_nt: TGTGCCAGCAATGGAGCGGTCTCCTACGAGCAGTACTTC
cdr3_aa: CASNGAVSYEQYF

v_call: TRBV7-8
d_call: TRBD1
clone_size: once
j_call: TRBJ1-1
cdr3_nt: TGTGCCAGCAGCGCGAGGAGAAGACAGGGTGCGAACACTGAAGCTTTCTTT
cdr3_aa: CASSARRRQGANTEAFF

v_call: TRBV5-6
d_call: NA
clone_size: NA
j_call: TRBJ1-2
cdr3_nt: TGTGCCAGCAGCTCCACTAACTATGGCTACACCTTC
cdr3_aa: CASSSTNYGYTF

v_call: TRBV6-1
d_call: TRBD2
clone_size: NA
j_call: TRBJ2-3
cdr3_nt: TGTGCCAGCAGTGGGACTAGCGTCCTTCGCACAGATACGCAGTATTTT
cdr3_aa: CASSGTSVLRTDTQYF

v_call: TRBV10-1
d_call: TRBD1
clone_size: NA
j_call: TRBJ1-6
cdr3_nt: TGCGCCAGCAGTGAGTCCCTAAGACAGGGGGCGGAAAATTCACCCCTCCACTTT
cdr3_aa: CASSESLRQGAENSPLHF

v_call: TRBV27
d_call: NA
clone_size: NA
j_call: TRBJ2-7
cdr3_nt: TGTGCCAGCCAGGGGACTAACTACGAGCAGTACTTC
cdr3_aa: CASQGTNYEQYF

v_call: TRBV7-2
d_call: NA
clone_size: once
j_call: TRBJ2-7
cdr3_nt: TGTGCCAGCAGCTTAGCGCTTACTATCTCCTACGAGCAGTACTTC
cdr3_aa: CASSLALTISYEQYF

v_call: TRBV7-8
d_call: NA
clone_size: NA
j_call: TRBJ1-1
cdr3_nt: TGTGCCAGCAGCGGTTTCAGGGGGAACACTGAAGCTTTCTTT
cdr3_aa: CASSGFRGNTEAFF

v_call: TRBV29-1
d_call: NA
clone_size: NA
j_call: TRBJ1-1
cdr3_nt: TGCAGCGTTGAGGGCAGTGGGCCCACTGAAGCTTTCTTT
cdr3_aa: CSVEGSGPTEAFF